This TCR beta chain comes out of a study of identical twins. CDR1 and CDR2 from the germline V gene are SEHNR and FQNEAQ (reference sequence). The CDR3 is 12 amino acids. V was pared by 4 bases and J by 5 bases, with 9 bases between. TCRdb itself ran the 5' RACE reads through MiXCR, one entry per CDR3 protein. Of about 730,000 distinct CDR3 sequences in the sample, 20% to 25% are singletons; the top ten hold roughly 4%. In addition, the sample was reused for a study of T cells expressing NK-cell markers.

The specimen sequenced was PBMCs. This sequence was found in a woman between 18 and 29 years old in good health. The gene calls are TRBV7-9 and TRBJ2-7; D unresolved. CDR3 nucleotide sequence: TGTGCCAGCAGCTCCTCATTTGACGAGCAGTACTTC. It is translated as CASSSSFDEQYF.